Included here is one T cell receptor beta chain sequence, with context. The antigen remains unidentified. Cryopreserved PBMCs provided about 2 micrograms of genomic DNA for the TCR beta libraries. The entry originates in a study of cytotoxic CD8 clonotypes in ibrutinib-treated CLL. At the level of the study: Mean yields were 255,043 productive templates and tens of thousands of productive rearrangements per sample. Study findings and constraints: Having risen at ibrutinib response, clonality had fallen back toward baseline by progression. Clonality at baseline surpassed age-matched healthy donors and tracked circulating CD8+ T-cell counts.

Assay: immunoSEQ multiplex PCR; the TCRdb copy retains only in-frame clones and omits some. The table shows 150,000 to 200,000 clones, with approximately 80% occurring only once. The CDR3 spans 15 residues. The trim removed 4 bases at V and 0 bases at J, leaving 4 bases unmatched. Germline V gives CDR1 SGHNT, CDR2 YYREEE (reference sequence). The clonotype was recovered from a human donor with chronic lymphocytic leukemia. The rearrangement joins TRBV5-4 to TRBJ2-1; 7 positions agree with TRBD1. The source was PBMCs, collected after 12 months of ibrutinib treatment. The chain's CDR3 is CASSKGASSYNEQFF. CDR3 in DNA: TGTGCCAGCAGCAAGGGGGCGAGCTCCTACAATGAGCAGTTCTTC.